This T cell receptor beta chain is from a study of monozygotic twins with inflammatory bowel disease. The germline CDR1 and CDR2 sequences are MNHNS and SASEGT. The CDR3 totals 13 residues. For each CDR3 protein, TCRdb gives one entry from its re-call of the 5' RACE reads, without DNA. This table holds 110,000 to 150,000 distinct CDR3 sequences. This clonotype was sampled from a human donor with ulcerative colitis or Crohn's disease, or a healthy co-twin of an affected twin (not recorded which). The chain joins TRBV6-1 to TRBJ1-1. The sample comprised blood. The CDR3: CASSESPNTEAFF.